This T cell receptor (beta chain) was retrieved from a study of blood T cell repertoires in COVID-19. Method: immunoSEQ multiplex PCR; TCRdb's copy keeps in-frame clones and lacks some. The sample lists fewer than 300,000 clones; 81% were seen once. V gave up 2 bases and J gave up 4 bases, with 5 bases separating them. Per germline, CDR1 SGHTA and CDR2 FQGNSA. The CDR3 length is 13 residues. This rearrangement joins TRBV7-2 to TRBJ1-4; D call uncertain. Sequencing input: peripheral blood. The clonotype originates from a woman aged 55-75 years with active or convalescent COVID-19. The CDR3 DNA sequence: TGTGCCAGCAGCTTATACAATAATGAAAAACTGTTTTTT. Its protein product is CASSLYNNEKLFF. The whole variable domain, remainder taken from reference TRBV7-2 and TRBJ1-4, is GAGVSQSPSNKVTEKGKDVELRCDPISGHTALYWYRQSLGQGLEFLIYFQGNSAPDKSGLPSDRFSAERTGGSVSTLTIQRTQQEDSAVYLCASSLYNNEKLFFGSGTQLSVL.